The present entry profiles one T cell receptor (beta chain) with its context. The table came from immunoSEQ multiplex PCR; TCRdb's copy has only in-frame clones and leaves some out. The sample consists of approximately 170,000 clones, 88% of them appearing once. V was pared by 6 bases and J by 2 bases, with 7 bases of the junction left unmatched. Germline CDR1 and CDR2: MDHEN and SYDVKM. This CDR3 contains 14 residues. These data come from a study of blood T cell repertoires in COVID-19. The overall study: Sites in the United States, Italy and Spain provided acute and convalescent COVID-19 samples. PBMCs, B-cell-depleted T cells, or T cells provided the cDNA or gDNA that made up the material.

This sequence was found in a man in his fifties who had recovered from COVID-19. The V call is TRBV28, the J call TRBJ2-7; 7 bases line up with TRBD1. The sequenced material came from peripheral blood. CDR3 region: CASRKDRAPYEQYF. The CDR3 DNA sequence: TGTGCCAGCAGAAAAGACAGGGCCCCCTACGAGCAGTACTTC.